Listed here are 19 T cell receptor beta chains from one sample, sequenced in a study of T cell changes during pregnancy in multiple sclerosis. TCRdb's copy holds only in-frame clones and misses some; the assay was immunoSEQ multiplex PCR. Altogether under 50,000 clones are present, approximately 95% being singletons, with the ten largest covering 5.5% to 7.5%. Source: CD8+ T cells from peripheral blood mononuclear cells, taken in the first trimester of pregnancy. These receptors were taken from a female donor with multiple sclerosis, enrolled in a pregnancy study.

The V gene is TRBV6-5, the J gene TRBJ1-2; D ambiguous. Trimming shortened V by 7 bases and J by 4 bases, and 13 bases separated the two germline ends. This CDR3 contains 13 residues. The germline V gene encodes CDR1 MNHEY and CDR2 SVGAGI. The CDR3 is CASKEGGPYGYTF. CDR3 in DNA: TGTGCCAGCAAGGAGGGCGGCCCCTATGGCTACACCTTC.

The chain combines TRBV27 with TRBJ2-7; possible D gene TRBD2, 6 bases. Trimming left V 3 bases short and J 2 bases short, with 11 bases between. CDR1 and CDR2 (germline): MNHEY, SMNVEV (reference sequence). The CDR3 sequence is 14 residues long. The CDR3 sequence: CASSLSRRAYEQYF. The CDR3 coding sequence is TGTGCCAGCAGTTTGTCGCGGAGGGCCTACGAGCAGTACTTC.

The chain recombines TRBV27 with TRBJ2-7, with 10 bases matching TRBD1. Germline V gene data show CDR1 as MNHEY and CDR2 as SMNVEV (reference sequence). The length of the CDR3 is 14 residues. V gave up 3 bases and J gave up 4 bases; unmatched junction bases: 3. The CDR3 DNA is TGTGCCAGCAGTTTCGACAGGGGGCCGTACGAGCAGTACTTC. Its protein product is CASSFDRGPYEQYF.

The chain links TRBV6-4 to TRBJ1-1, with D unclear. V dropped 3 bases and J dropped 8 bases, with 13 bases sitting between them. The CDR3 is made up of 13 amino acids. Germline V lookup: CDR1 MRHNA, CDR2 SNTAGT. CDR3 protein: CASSDQGGAEAFF. CDR3 sequence (DNA): TGTGCCAGCAGTGATCAAGGAGGAGCCGAAGCTTTCTTT.

The V call is TRBV13, the J call TRBJ2-5, with D perhaps matching TRBD1 (7 bases). Trimming shortened V by 4 bases and J by 4 bases, and 16 bases separated the two germline ends. CDR3 length: 15 residues. Germline CDR1 is PRHDT and CDR2 is FYEKMQ (reference sequence). CDR3 protein: CASSSYRGGGETQYF. Here the CDR3 DNA reads TGTGCCAGCAGCTCGTACAGGGGAGGTGGAGAGACCCAGTACTTC.

This clone was detected only once. The chain combines TRBV30 with TRBJ2-7, with D unclear. This CDR3 is built from 13 residues. Trimming removed 1 base at V and 4 bases at J, with 11 bases between. In germline, CDR1 is GTSNPN, CDR2 SVGIG (reference sequence). CDR3 amino acids: CAWSGGISYEQYF. The CDR3, as DNA: TGTGCCTGGAGTGGAGGTATCAGTTACGAGCAGTACTTC.

The chain uses TRBV28 and TRBJ2-6; TRBD1 aligns across 8 bases. The ends lost 10 bases at V and 0 bases at J; junction bases unmatched: 17. The CDR3 has 19 residues. Germline CDR1 is MDHEN and CDR2 is SYDVKM. The CDR3, as DNA: TGTGCCACCCTGACGACAGGGGTACGCGCCCTCTCTGGGGCCAACGTCCTGACTTTC. Encoded protein: CATLTTGVRALSGANVLTF.

This rearrangement joins TRBV29-1 to TRBJ1-3; 10 nucleotides agree with TRBD1. The CDR3 sequence is 14 residues long. The J segment lost 4 bases and the V segment lost 3 bases, leaving 3 bases of the junction unmatched. In germline, CDR1 is SQVTM, CDR2 ANQGSEA. CDR3 DNA: TGCAGCGTTGAGGGACAGGGGCCAGGAAACACCATATATTTT. Translating it yields CSVEGQGPGNTIYF.

This rearrangement joins TRBV28 to TRBJ1-1; 7 positions match TRBD1. V trimming: 2 bases; J trimming: 7 bases; junction bases outside the gene matches: 7. Germline loops: CDR1 MDHEN, CDR2 SYDVKM. This CDR3 has 14 amino acids. Here the CDR3 DNA reads TGTGCCAGCAGTTTAGGGGACAGTCTAATTGAAGCTTTCTTT. Amino acids: CASSLGDSLIEAFF.

The chain is built from TRBV4-2 and TRBJ2-7, with 12 bases matching TRBD2. CDR3 length equals 16 residues. Trimming took 3 bases from V and 2 from J; bases not matched to a gene: 5. Germline CDR1 reads LGHNA; CDR2 reads YNFKEQ. The CDR3 bases are TGTGCCAGCAGCCAGGAACTAGCGGGAGGAACCTACGAGCAGTACTTC. This codes for CASSQELAGGTYEQYF.

The chain couples TRBV25-1 to TRBJ2-3, with D uncertain. Trimming took 2 bases from V and 0 from J, leaving 6 bases between them. Germline CDR1 reads MGHDK; CDR2 reads SYGVNS. The CDR3 loop spans 14 amino acids. CDR3 coding DNA: TGTGCCAGCAGTGAAAGAGCTAGCACAGATACGCAGTATTTT. Its protein product is CASSERASTDTQYF. Variable domain in full (rest from reference TRBV25-1 and TRBJ2-3): EADIYQTPRYLVIGTGKKITLECSQTMGHDKMYWYQQDPGMELHLIHYSYGVNSTEKGDLSSESTVSRIRTEHFPLTLESARPSHTSQYLCASSERASTDTQYFGPGTRLTVL.

The gene calls are TRBV4-1 and TRBJ1-2; maybe TRBD1 (5 bases). V shed 4 bases and J shed 3 bases, with 12 bases lying between them. The CDR3 spans 14 residues. Germline CDR1 is MGHRA and CDR2 is YSYEKL. Here the CDR3 reads CASSPRDSHYGYTF. The CDR3 nucleotides read TGCGCCAGCAGCCCCCGTGACAGCCACTATGGCTACACCTTC.

The rearrangement uses TRBV30 and TRBJ2-7; a possible D gene is TRBD2 (6 bases). The V gene lost 3 bases and the J gene lost 0 bases, with 18 bases spanning the gap. The germline V gene encodes CDR1 GTSNPN and CDR2 SVGIG (reference sequence). The CDR3 is 16 amino acids. In DNA, the CDR3 is TGTGCCTGGAGCGGCCGGGTAGCGGTACTCTCCTACGAGCAGTACTTC. Its translation: CAWSGRVAVLSYEQYF. The complete variable domain, with remaining parts taken from reference TRBV30 and TRBJ2-7, reads SQTIHQWPATLVQPVGSPLSLECTVEGTSNPNLYWYRQAAGRGLQLLFYSVGIGQISSEVPQNLSASRPQDRQFILSSKKLLLSDSGFYLCAWSGRVAVLSYEQYFGPGTRLTVT.

A word on this clone: At one boundary the junction diverges from the germline segment, which might be a read error. This rearrangement joins TRBV5-1 to TRBJ2-7; 9 bases are shared with TRBD1. The CDR3 totals 12 residues. Germline CDR1 and CDR2: SGHRS and YFSETQ. CDR3 DNA: TGCGCCAGCAGCTTGTCGGGACAGGGATGGTTCTTC. It yields the protein CASSLSGQGWFF.

J is TRBJ2-7 and V is TRBV2, with 10 bases matching TRBD2. This CDR3 has 15 residues. The germline V gene has CDR1 SNHLY and CDR2 FYNNEI. The junction had 5 bases not matched to a gene; V was cut back by 6 bases and J by 0 bases. For the CDR3, the DNA is TGTGCCAGCAGCCAGACTAGCGGGTCCTCCTACGAGCAGTACTTC. This encodes CASSQTSGSSYEQYF.

The chain joins TRBV19 to TRBJ2-5, with D possibly being TRBD1 (7 bases). Germline V CDR1 and CDR2: LNHDA, SQIVND (reference sequence). Between the trimmed V and J ends, which lost 4 bases and 5 bases, there was a span of 17 bases. The CDR3 has 15 amino acids. The CDR3 loop is CASSTQRTGGETQYF. CDR3 bases: TGTGCCAGTAGTACCCAGCGGACAGGAGGGGAGACCCAGTACTTC.

The CDR3 is CASSPGAGRIDNEQFF. The CDR3 DNA sequence: TGTGCCAGCAGCCCCGGGGCGGGACGAATTGACAATGAGCAGTTCTTC. J is TRBJ2-1 and V is TRBV9, with a tentative D call TRBD2 (6 bases). The CDR3 runs 16 residues. The ends were cut back, 4 bases at V and 5 bases at J, with 19 bases in the middle. CDR1 and CDR2 from the germline V gene are SGDLS and YYNGEE. Looking up the rest from reference TRBV9 and TRBJ2-1 gives the full variable domain: DSGVTQTPKHLITATGQRVTLRCSPRSGDLSVYWYQQSLDQGLQFLIQYYNGEERAKGNILERFSAQQFPDLHSELNLSSLELGDSALYFCASSPGAGRIDNEQFFGPGTRLTVL.

The V gene is TRBV29-1, the J gene TRBJ1-1, with D unclear. From germline, CDR1 is SQVTM and CDR2 ANQGSEA. This CDR3 spans 11 amino acids. The V end was cut by 5 bases, the J end by 1 base, with 5 bases between. CDR3 nucleotide sequence: TGCAGCGTTTTACAGAACACTGAAGCTTTCTTT. Protein product: CSVLQNTEAFF.

The chain links TRBV19 to TRBJ2-1; D not resolved. Trimming removed 7 bases at V and 0 bases at J, with 13 bases between. Germline V gene data show CDR1 as LNHDA and CDR2 as SQIVND (reference sequence). The CDR3 is 15 residues long. The CDR3 DNA reads as TGTGCCAGTACCAGTCTTGTGAACTCCTACAATGAGCAGTTCTTC. It yields the protein CASTSLVNSYNEQFF.